Sequencing of this TCR beta chain was carried out in a study of cytomegalovirus exposure and HLA in healthy donors. Study-wide context: Earlier, 100 million or so unique TCR beta sequences were recovered from some 200 million T cells by an analysis.

CDR3 length: 14 amino acids. CDR1 MNHNS and CDR2 SASEGT come from the germline V gene. Trimming at V came to 5 bases and at J to 11 bases, leaving 12 bases not matched to a gene. 60 Vbeta and 13 Jbeta primers were used in PCR. The authors' processing: Unique TCR beta chains totaled 65 million to 95 million in a later count, with approximately 11 million of them shared. Data came from immunoSEQ multiplex PCR; TCRdb stores just in-frame clones and leaves some out. The V and J calls and clone size are taken from that table; D and trimming were inferred from the DNA. The data hold approximately 150,000 clones, with more than 70% observed a single time.

This rearrangement joins TRBV6-1 to TRBJ1-1; 9 nucleotides align to TRBD1. The receptor was isolated from a young man in good health and CMV-seronegative. The sample taken for sequencing was PBMCs. The CDR3 nucleotides are TGTGCCAGCAGTCGAGTCCCGGGACAGGGTAGGGCTTTCTTT. This encodes CASSRVPGQGRAFF.